This is a list of T cell receptor beta chains from one sample in a study of blood T cell repertoires in COVID-19. Here immunoSEQ multiplex PCR was the method, and the copy in TCRdb shows in-frame clones only, minus some. The sample lists about 250,000 clones, roughly 89% occurring once. Sequenced sample: peripheral blood. The receptors come from a woman aged 30 to 39 with active or convalescent COVID-19. CDR3s include the opening cysteine and the closing phenylalanine or tryptophan. The order of the fields is J gene, clone size, V gene, D gene, CDR3 protein, CDR3 DNA. D genes are given only for firm matches. Where a row states a size, it is once, few, many or the class of an expanded clone; other rows omit it.

>TRBJ1-6|.|TRBV19|.
CASTTRGNSPLHF
TGTGCCAGTACTACCAGGGGTAATTCACCCCTCCACTTT
>TRBJ1-2|.|TRBV10-3|TRBD1
CAISRDRGDYGYTF
TGTGCCATCAGTCGGGACAGGGGGGACTATGGCTACACCTTC
>TRBJ2-2|.|TRBV6-2/TRBV6-3|.
CASSLQVLNTGELFF
TGTGCCAGCAGCCTACAGGTGCTGAACACCGGGGAGCTGTTTTTT
>TRBJ1-2|.|TRBV27|.
CASSPQVGLGYTF
TGTGCCAGCAGCCCGCAAGTGGGCTTAGGCTACACCTTC
>TRBJ1-2|.|TRBV28|.
CAIPSGQAIYGYTF
TGTGCCATCCCCTCGGGACAAGCCATCTATGGCTACACCTTC
>TRBJ2-2|.|TRBV7-9|.
CASSSATGNTGELFF
TGTGCCAGCAGCTCAGCGACAGGGAACACCGGGGAGCTGTTTTTT
>TRBJ2-1|.|TRBV2|.
CASREIRTRSYNEQFF
TGTGCCAGCCGGGAAATTAGAACCCGCTCCTACAATGAGCAGTTCTTC
>TRBJ1-2|few|TRBV7-9|.
CASSPLRDPGYTF
TGTGCCAGCAGCCCACTCAGGGATCCGGGCTACACCTTC
>TRBJ2-3|.|TRBV28|.
CATTRTDTQYF
TGTGCCACCACTCGGACAGATACGCAGTATTTT
>TRBJ2-2|.|TRBV11-2|.
CASSLRFGGGELFF
TGTGCCAGCAGCTTACGATTCGGGGGCGGGGAGCTGTTTTTT
>TRBJ1-6|.|TRBV9|TRBD1
CASSGDRGPLHF
TGTGCCAGCAGTGGGGACAGGGGCCCCCTCCACTTT
>TRBJ1-2|.|TRBV3-1/TRBV3-2|TRBD1
CASSQARSGDRGEESSGYTF
TGTGCCAGCAGCCAAGCCCGGTCCGGGGACAGGGGCGAGGAAAGCTCTGGCTACACCTTC
>TRBJ2-4|.|TRBV3-1/TRBV3-2|.
CASSHNIPGRENIQYF
TGTGCCAGCAGCCACAATATACCGGGTCGGGAAAACATTCAGTACTTC
>TRBJ1-2|.|TRBV18|TRBD1
CASSRDQGTANYGYTF
TGTGCCAGCTCACGCGACCAGGGGACAGCCAACTATGGCTACACCTTC
>TRBJ1-2|.|TRBV29-1|TRBD1
CSVEALQRGGFEGYTF
TGCAGCGTTGAAGCTCTCCAAAGAGGGGGCTTCGAGGGCTACACCTTC
>TRBJ1-3|.|TRBV12-3/TRBV12-4|.
CASSLFSGNTIYF
TGTGCCAGCAGTCTCTTCTCTGGAAACACCATATATTTT
>TRBJ1-3|few|TRBV3-1/TRBV3-2|TRBD1
CASSQERGPLGNTIYF
TGTGCCAGCAGCCAAGAGAGGGGGCCACTTGGAAACACCATATATTTT
>TRBJ2-7|few|TRBV30|TRBD1
CAWSVIPGQGAGEQYF
TGTGCCTGGAGTGTAATTCCGGGACAGGGGGCCGGGGAGCAGTACTTC
>TRBJ1-5|once|TRBV5-1|TRBD1
CASSPGQGGGDQPQHF
TGCGCCAGCAGCCCGGGACAGGGTGGAGGGGATCAGCCCCAGCATTTT
>TRBJ2-7|few|TRBV7-2|TRBD2
CASSLKAGGSSYEQYF
TGTGCCAGCAGCTTGAAAGCGGGGGGGAGCTCCTACGAGCAGTACTTC
>TRBJ2-3|.|TRBV7-3|.
CASSLTPSRKLRGGTTDTQYF
TGTGCCAGCAGCTTAACCCCAAGTCGCAAGTTGAGGGGGGGAACCACAGATACGCAGTATTTT
>TRBJ2-3|.|TRBV30|TRBD2
CAWSVALGGATDTQYF
TGTGCCTGGAGTGTAGCTCTCGGGGGGGCAACAGATACGCAGTATTTT
>TRBJ2-2|.|TRBV21-1|.
CASRPFEAGELFF
TGTGCCAGCAGGCCCTTTGAGGCCGGGGAGCTGTTTTTT
>TRBJ2-7|.|TRBV24-1|TRBD1
CATSDSGTGTYEQYF
TGTGCCACCAGTGATTCCGGGACAGGTACCTACGAGCAGTACTTC
>TRBJ2-7|few|TRBV19|TRBD1
CASSKGGDRGNEQYF
TGTGCCAGTAGTAAGGGAGGGGACAGGGGAAACGAGCAGTACTTC
>TRBJ2-7|.|TRBV30|TRBD2
CAWSPGGGKQYF
TGTGCCTGGAGTCCGGGGGGGGGCAAGCAGTACTTC
>TRBJ2-7|.|TRBV20-1|TRBD2
CSASRASGGHYEQYF
TGCAGTGCTAGTCGGGCTAGCGGGGGGCACTACGAGCAGTACTTC
>TRBJ2-2|.|TRBV10-3|TRBD2
CAISAGLAGTGELFF
TGTGCCATCAGTGCGGGACTAGCGGGGACCGGGGAGCTGTTTTTT
>TRBJ2-5|.|TRBV6-5|.
CASSYKHHKETQYF
TGTGCCAGCAGTTACAAACACCATAAAGAGACCCAGTACTTC
>TRBJ1-5|.|TRBV6-5|TRBD1
CASRGQGAQPQHF
TGTGCCAGCAGGGGACAGGGCGCTCAGCCCCAGCATTTT
>TRBJ2-3|.|TRBV29-1|.
CSVYPGDTQYF
TGCAGCGTTTACCCGGGGGATACGCAGTATTTT